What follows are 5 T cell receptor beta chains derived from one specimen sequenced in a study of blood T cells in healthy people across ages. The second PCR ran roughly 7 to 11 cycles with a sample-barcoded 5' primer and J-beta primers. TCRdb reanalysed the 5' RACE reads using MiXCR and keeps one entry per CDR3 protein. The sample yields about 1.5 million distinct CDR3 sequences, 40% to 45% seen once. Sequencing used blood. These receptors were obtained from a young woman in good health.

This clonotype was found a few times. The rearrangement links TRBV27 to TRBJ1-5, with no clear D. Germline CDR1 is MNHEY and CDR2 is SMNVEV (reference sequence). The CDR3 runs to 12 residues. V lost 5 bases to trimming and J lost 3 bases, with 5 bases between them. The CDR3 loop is CASSPHNQPQHF. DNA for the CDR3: TGTGCCAGCAGTCCTCACAATCAGCCCCAGCATTTT.

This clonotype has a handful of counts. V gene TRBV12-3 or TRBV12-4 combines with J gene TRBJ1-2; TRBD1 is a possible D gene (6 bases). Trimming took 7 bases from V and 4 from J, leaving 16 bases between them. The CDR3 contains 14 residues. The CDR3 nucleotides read TGTGCCAGCACTACCTCGGGGACACCCTATGGCTACACCTTC. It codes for CASTTSGTPYGYTF.

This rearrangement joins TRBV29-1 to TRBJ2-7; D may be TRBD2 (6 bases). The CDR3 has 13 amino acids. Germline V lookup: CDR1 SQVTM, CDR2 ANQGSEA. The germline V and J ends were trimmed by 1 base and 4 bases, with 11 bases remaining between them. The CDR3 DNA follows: TGCAGCGTTGAAGGCGGGGCAGGGTACGAGCAGTACTTC. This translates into CSVEGGAGYEQYF.

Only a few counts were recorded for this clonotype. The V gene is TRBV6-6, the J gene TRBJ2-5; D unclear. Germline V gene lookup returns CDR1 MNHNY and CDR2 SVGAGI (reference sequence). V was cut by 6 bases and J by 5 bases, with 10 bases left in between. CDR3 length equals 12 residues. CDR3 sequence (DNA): TGTGCCAGCAGCAGAAGGTTGGAGACCCAGTACTTC. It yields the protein CASSRRLETQYF.

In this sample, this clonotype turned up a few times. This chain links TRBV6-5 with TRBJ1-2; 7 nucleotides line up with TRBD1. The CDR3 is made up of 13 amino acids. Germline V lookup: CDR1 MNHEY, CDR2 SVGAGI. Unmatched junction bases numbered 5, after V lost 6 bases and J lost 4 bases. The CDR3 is CASRNSGGYGYTF. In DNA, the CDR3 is TGTGCCAGCAGAAACTCAGGGGGCTATGGCTACACCTTC.